This record concerns one TCR beta chain sequence. The CDR3 contains 13 residues. The V gene end was trimmed by 8 bases and the J gene end by 3 bases; junction bases not matched to a gene: 7. In germline, CDR1 is SNHLY, CDR2 FYNNEI. The sample comes from a study of blood T cell repertoires in COVID-19. At the level of the study: COVID-19 samples collected from the United States, Italy and Spain covered acute and convalescent phases. The analysed material was cDNA or gDNA that came from T cells, B-cell-depleted T cells, or PBMCs.

Recruited during active infection, patients (from Seattle) were subsequently followed longitudinally. Authors' methods: Nucleated cell counts were estimated from reference gene primer amplification. The protocol was immunoSEQ multiplex PCR, while the TCRdb copy is restricted to in-frame clones and leaves out a portion. The DNA gave D and trimming, while V, J and clone size come from that table. The top ten hold roughly 11% of the sample, which has approximately 170,000 clones, approximately 87% seen once. The clonotype originates from a woman between 55 and 75 years old with COVID-19, enrolled during active disease. The sequenced sample consisted of peripheral blood. The chain combines TRBV2 with TRBJ2-7; 7 bases are shared with TRBD2. CDR3 bases: TGTGCCAGCGAGCGAGCGGGAAGCTACGAGCAGTACTTC. Translation gives CASERAGSYEQYF.